This passage covers 13 T cell receptor beta chains from one sample sequenced in a study of molecular identifiers for immune sequencing clone quantification. One entry per CDR3 protein results from TCRdb running MiXCR on the PCR reads. This table has about 630,000 distinct CDR3 sequences, less than 30% appearing once. Sequenced input: naive CD8+ T cells from blood, with Jurkat cell RNA spiked in. As to subset: FACS-sorted CD8+CD4-CCR7+CD45RA+ naive T cells. These receptors all come from a human donor in good health. Some libraries in this study had Jurkat cell RNA spiked in.

Ten or more counts support this clonotype. The chain employs TRBV7-9 and TRBJ1-6; D unclear. The CDR3 covers 13 residues. Trimming removed 4 bases at V and 8 bases at J, with 9 bases between. In germline, CDR1 is SEHNR, CDR2 FQNEAQ (reference sequence). The CDR3, as DNA: TGTGCCAGCAGCTCCGTCACGGATTCACCCCTCCACTTT. This gives the protein CASSSVTDSPLHF. The whole variable domain, filled in from reference TRBV7-9 and TRBJ1-6, reads DTGVSQNPRHKITKRGQNVTFRCDPISEHNRLYWYRQTLGQGPEFLTYFQNEAQLEKSRLLSDRFSAERPKGSFSTLEIQRTEQGDSAMYLCASSSVTDSPLHFGNGTRLTVT.

This clonotype has ten or more counts. The chain joins TRBV27 to TRBJ1-5; TRBD1 aligns across 7 bases. V was clipped by 0 bases and J by 0 bases; unmatched bases: 2. The CDR3 consists of 16 residues. The germline gives CDR1 MNHEY, CDR2 SMNVEV (reference sequence). CDR3 loop: CASSLSGQNSNQPQHF. The CDR3 DNA reads TGTGCCAGCAGTTTATCGGGACAGAATAGCAATCAGCCCCAGCATTTT.

This clonotype was picked up a small number of times. The chain is built from TRBV12-3 or TRBV12-4 and TRBJ2-5; D not certain. The CDR3 contains 14 residues. Between the trimmed V and J ends, which lost 6 bases and 5 bases, there was a span of 16 bases. CDR3: CASRKSLDSETQYF. The CDR3, as DNA: TGTGCCAGCAGGAAAAGTTTGGATTCCGAGACCCAGTACTTC.

This clonotype was observed a handful of times. One base away lies a much larger clone, so this may be a sequencing read error. The chain employs TRBV20-1 and TRBJ1-4, with D unclear. Germline CDR1 and CDR2: DFQATT and SNEGSKA (reference sequence). CDR3 length equals 14 residues. In DNA, the CDR3 is TGCAGTGCTAGAGATCCGGAGGGCATCGAAAGACTGTTTTTT. Residues: CSARDPEGIERLFF.

This clonotype occurred a few times. CDR3 in amino acids: CASSPGTGGGQPQHF. In nucleotides, the CDR3 is TGTGCCAGCAGCCCCGGGACAGGGGGCGGTCAGCCCCAGCATTTT. The chain has TRBV27 and TRBJ1-5; 12 nucleotides line up with TRBD1. CDR3 length equals 15 residues. After removal of 6 bases from V and 6 bases from J, the junction contained 6 bases not matched to a gene. Germline assignment: CDR1 MNHEY and CDR2 SMNVEV (reference sequence).

V gene TRBV12-3 or TRBV12-4 combines with J gene TRBJ2-3, with D unclear. V was shortened by 5 bases and J by 3 bases, with 9 bases between the two germline ends. The CDR3 covers 13 residues. The CDR3 here is CASSPYWTDTQYF. CDR3 sequence (DNA): TGTGCCAGCAGTCCCTATTGGACAGATACGCAGTATTTT.

For this clonotype: A much larger clone lies a single base off, so this may be a read error. This sequence joins TRBV28 and TRBJ2-3; TRBD2 might be the D (6 bases). The CDR3 is 16 residues long. From germline, CDR1 is MDHEN and CDR2 SYDVKM. This CDR3 is CASSNSGPVHTDTLYF. The CDR3 DNA reads as TGTGCCAGCAGCAATAGCGGCCCAGTACACACAGATACGCTGTATTTT.

The gene calls are TRBV6-6 and TRBJ1-1; TRBD1 agrees at 8 bases. The CDR3 runs 13 residues. CDR1 and CDR2 from the germline V gene are MNHNY and SVGAGI (reference sequence). Losses at the gene ends were 4 bases for V and 7 bases for J; bases not matched to a gene: 5. CDR3 in amino acids: CASSWTGSDEAFF. In DNA, the CDR3 is TGTGCCAGCAGTTGGACAGGGAGTGATGAAGCTTTCTTT.

This clonotype was observed at least ten times. The V call is TRBV20-1, the J call TRBJ2-3; D not certain. This CDR3 region has 14 residues. Trimming cost V 6 bases and J 2 bases, with 15 bases left between them. Germline values: CDR1 DFQATT, CDR2 SNEGSKA (reference sequence). DNA for the CDR3: TGCAGTGCCAATATACCCATGTACACAGATACGCAGTATTTT. It is translated as CSANIPMYTDTQYF.

The chain joins TRBV13 to TRBJ2-3, with D hard to call. This CDR3 contains 14 residues. V was shortened by 1 base and J by 2 bases, with 7 bases between the two germline ends. Germline V CDR1 and CDR2: PRHDT, FYEKMQ (reference sequence). The CDR3 DNA follows: TGTGCCAGCAGCTTAGTGTTTAACACAGATACGCAGTATTTT. Encoded protein: CASSLVFNTDTQYF.

This clonotype was recorded at least ten times. The chain combines TRBV19 with TRBJ2-4; D not resolved. V was cut by 5 bases and J by 9 bases, with 11 bases left in between. The CDR3 has 12 residues. Germline V gives CDR1 LNHDA, CDR2 SQIVND (reference sequence). CDR3 sequence reads: CASSERASIQYF. CDR3 nucleotides: TGTGCCAGTAGTGAGCGTGCAAGCATTCAGTACTTC.

V usage is TRBV19 and J usage is TRBJ2-1, with D hard to call. Looked up from germline, CDR1 is LNHDA and CDR2 is SQIVND (reference sequence). With 4 bases removed from V and 4 bases from J, the gap between germline ends came to 8 bases. The CDR3 loop spans 13 amino acids. The CDR3 loop reads CASSTASYNEQFF. The CDR3 DNA is TGTGCCAGTAGTACAGCCAGTTACAATGAGCAGTTCTTC.

The chain is built from TRBV7-6 and TRBJ2-1; tentative D call: TRBD1 (5 bases). The CDR3 is made up of 17 amino acids. The V end lost 5 bases, the J end lost 0 bases, and 17 bases lay between the germline ends. Germline loops: CDR1 SGHVS, CDR2 FNYEAQ. The CDR3 protein is CASSLKGVVSSYNEQFF. CDR3 nucleotides: TGTGCCAGCAGCCTCAAAGGGGTAGTAAGCTCCTACAATGAGCAGTTCTTC.